The entry that follows covers one T cell receptor (beta chain) sequence. The antigen is unknown. The junction and the germline gene differ at one end; a read error may be behind it. RNA was extracted from bulk tissue without any cell sorting. Between August and November 2014, newly diagnosed, chemotherapy-naive lung cancer patients underwent thoracic surgery in China. CDR1 SGHAT and CDR2 FQDESV come from the germline V gene (reference sequence). The CDR3 spans 15 residues. Three rounds of nested PCR, following a modified ARM-PCR protocol, produced the TCRbeta library. MiXCR, applied by TCRdb to the multiplex PCR reads, yields one record per CDR3 protein. The sample lists under 150,000 distinct CDR3 sequences, around three fifths occurring once. The data stem from a study of tumor and adjacent non-tumor tissue in lung cancer. For the study at large: Each sample yielded millions of productive TCRbeta reads on average.

Overall study results and limits: TCR diversity was significantly greater in tumor than normal lung tissue. Top 100 clones took a larger repertoire share in normal lung.

The source is a man between 25 and 39 years old with non-small cell lung cancer. Source material: lung tumor tissue. The chain joins TRBV11-1 to TRBJ2-7, with 9 bases fitting TRBD1. CDR3 DNA: TGTGCCAGCAGCTGGGGGACAGGGAAAACCTACGAGAAGTACTTC. Its translation: CASSWGTGKTYEKYF.